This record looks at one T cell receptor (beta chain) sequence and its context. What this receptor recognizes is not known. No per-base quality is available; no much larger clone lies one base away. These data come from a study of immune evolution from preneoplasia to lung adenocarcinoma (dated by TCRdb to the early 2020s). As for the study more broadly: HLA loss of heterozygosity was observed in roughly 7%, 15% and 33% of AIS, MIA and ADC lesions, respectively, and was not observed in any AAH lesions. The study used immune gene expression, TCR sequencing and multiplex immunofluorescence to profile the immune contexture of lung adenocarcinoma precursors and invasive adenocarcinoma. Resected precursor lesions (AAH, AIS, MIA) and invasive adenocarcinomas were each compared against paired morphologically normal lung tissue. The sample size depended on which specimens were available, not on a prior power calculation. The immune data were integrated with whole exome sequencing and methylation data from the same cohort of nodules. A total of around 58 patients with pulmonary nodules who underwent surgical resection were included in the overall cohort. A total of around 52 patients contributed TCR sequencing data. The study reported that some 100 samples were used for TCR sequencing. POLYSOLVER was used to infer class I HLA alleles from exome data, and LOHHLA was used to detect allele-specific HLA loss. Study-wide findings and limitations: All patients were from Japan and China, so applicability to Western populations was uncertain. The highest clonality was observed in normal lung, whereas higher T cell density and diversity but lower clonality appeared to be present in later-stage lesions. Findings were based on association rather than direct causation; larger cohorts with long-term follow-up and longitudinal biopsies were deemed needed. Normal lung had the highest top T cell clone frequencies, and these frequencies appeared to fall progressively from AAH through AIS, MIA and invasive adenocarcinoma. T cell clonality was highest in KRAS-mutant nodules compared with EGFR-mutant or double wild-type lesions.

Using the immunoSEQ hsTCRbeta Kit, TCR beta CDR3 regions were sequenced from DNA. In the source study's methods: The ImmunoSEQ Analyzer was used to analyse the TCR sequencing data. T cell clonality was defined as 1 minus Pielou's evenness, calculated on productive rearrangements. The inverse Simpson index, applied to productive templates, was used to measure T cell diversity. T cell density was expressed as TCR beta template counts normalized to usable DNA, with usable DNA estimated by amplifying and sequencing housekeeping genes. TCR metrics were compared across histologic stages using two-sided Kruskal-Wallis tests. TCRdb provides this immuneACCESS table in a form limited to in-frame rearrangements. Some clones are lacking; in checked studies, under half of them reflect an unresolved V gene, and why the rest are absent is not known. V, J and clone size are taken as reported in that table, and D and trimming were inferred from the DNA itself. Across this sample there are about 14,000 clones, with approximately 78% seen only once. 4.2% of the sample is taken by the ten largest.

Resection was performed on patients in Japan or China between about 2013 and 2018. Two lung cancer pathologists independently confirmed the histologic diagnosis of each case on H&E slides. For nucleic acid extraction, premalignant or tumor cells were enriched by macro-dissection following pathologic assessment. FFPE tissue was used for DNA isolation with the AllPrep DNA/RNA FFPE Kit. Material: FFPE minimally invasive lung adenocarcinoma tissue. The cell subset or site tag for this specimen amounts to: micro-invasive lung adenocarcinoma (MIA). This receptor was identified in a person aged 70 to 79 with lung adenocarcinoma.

The DNA sequence is given as TGTGCCAGCAGTTTCCCTCGACAGGGGCTAGAAAAACTGTTTTTT. It is translated as CASSFPRQGLEKLFF. Recombination linked TRBV28 to TRBJ1-4; TRBD1 matches 8 bases in the middle. Inclusive of the bounding cysteine and phenylalanine, the CDR3 is 15 residues long. The retained sequence is limited to the CDR3, 45 bases, with the frame set at the first base. The germline V gene specifies MDHEN as CDR1 and SYDVKM as CDR2. Trimmed from V: 3 bases; trimmed from J: 8 bases; junction bases lacking a gene match: 8.